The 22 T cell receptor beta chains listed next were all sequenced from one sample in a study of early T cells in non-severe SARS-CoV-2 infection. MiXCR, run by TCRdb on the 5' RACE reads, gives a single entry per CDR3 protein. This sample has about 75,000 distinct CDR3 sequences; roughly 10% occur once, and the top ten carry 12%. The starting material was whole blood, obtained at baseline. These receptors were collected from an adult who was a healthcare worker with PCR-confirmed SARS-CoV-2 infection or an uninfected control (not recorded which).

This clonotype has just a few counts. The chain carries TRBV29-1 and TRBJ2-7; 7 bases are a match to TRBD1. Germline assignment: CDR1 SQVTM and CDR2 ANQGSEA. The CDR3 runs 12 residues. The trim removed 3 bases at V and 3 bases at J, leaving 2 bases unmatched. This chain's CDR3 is CSVETGIYEQYF. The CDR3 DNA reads TGCAGCGTTGAGACAGGGATCTACGAGCAGTACTTC.

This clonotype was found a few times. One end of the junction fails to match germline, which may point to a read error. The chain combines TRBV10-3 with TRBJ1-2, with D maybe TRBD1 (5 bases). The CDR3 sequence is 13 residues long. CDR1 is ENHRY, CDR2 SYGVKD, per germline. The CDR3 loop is CAITTGLGYGHTF. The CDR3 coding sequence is TGTGCCATCACCACAGGACTGGGCTATGGCCACACCTTC.

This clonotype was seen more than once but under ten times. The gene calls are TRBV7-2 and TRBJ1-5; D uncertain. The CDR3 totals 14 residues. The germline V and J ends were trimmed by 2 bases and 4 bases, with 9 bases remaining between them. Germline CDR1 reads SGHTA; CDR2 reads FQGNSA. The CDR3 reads CASSLMEQNQPQHF. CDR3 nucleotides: TGTGCCAGCAGCTTAATGGAACAGAATCAGCCCCAGCATTTT.

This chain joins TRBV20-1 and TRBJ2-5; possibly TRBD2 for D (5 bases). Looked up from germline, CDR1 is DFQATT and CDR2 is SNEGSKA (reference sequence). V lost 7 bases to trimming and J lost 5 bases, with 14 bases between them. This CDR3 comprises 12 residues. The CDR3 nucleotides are TGCAGTGGAGGGTTAAGTTTGGAGACCCAGTACTTC. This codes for CSGGLSLETQYF.

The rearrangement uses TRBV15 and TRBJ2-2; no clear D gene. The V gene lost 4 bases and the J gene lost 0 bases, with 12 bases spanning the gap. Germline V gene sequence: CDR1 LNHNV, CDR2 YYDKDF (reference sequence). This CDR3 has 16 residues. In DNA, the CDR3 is TGTGCCACCAGCACAATCAGGCCTTCGAACACCGGGGAGCTGTTTTTT. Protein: CATSTIRPSNTGELFF.

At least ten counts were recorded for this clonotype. In nucleotides, the CDR3 is TGCGCCAGCTCCCTGGGACACCTATTCACAGATACGCAGTATTTT. Its translation: CASSLGHLFTDTQYF. The chain uses TRBV5-1 and TRBJ2-3; D is possibly TRBD1 (6 bases). Per germline, CDR1 SGHRS and CDR2 YFSETQ. Trimming left V 7 bases short and J 2 bases short, with 17 bases between. The CDR3 is 15 amino acids. Full variable domain (rest looked up from reference TRBV5-1 and TRBJ2-3): KAGVTQTPRYLIKTRGQQVTLSCSPISGHRSVSWYQQTPGQGLQFLFEYFSETQRNKGNFPGRFSGRQFSNSRSEMNVSTLELGDSALYLCASSLGHLFTDTQYFGPGTRLTVL.

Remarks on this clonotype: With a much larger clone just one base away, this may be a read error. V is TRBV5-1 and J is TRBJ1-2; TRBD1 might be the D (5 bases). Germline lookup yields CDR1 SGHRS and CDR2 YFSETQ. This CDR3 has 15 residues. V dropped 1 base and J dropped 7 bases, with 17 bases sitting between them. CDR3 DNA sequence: TGCGCCAGCAGCTTGCCAGGGACCGACTTGTGTGGCTACACCTTC. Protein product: CASSLPGTDLCGYTF. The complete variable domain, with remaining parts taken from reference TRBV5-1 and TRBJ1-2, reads KAGVTQTPRYLIKTRGQQVTLSCSPISGHRSVSWYQQTPGQGLQFLFEYFSETQRNKGNFPGRFSGRQFSNSRSEMNVSTLELGDSALYLCASSLPGTDLCGYTFGSGTRLTVV.

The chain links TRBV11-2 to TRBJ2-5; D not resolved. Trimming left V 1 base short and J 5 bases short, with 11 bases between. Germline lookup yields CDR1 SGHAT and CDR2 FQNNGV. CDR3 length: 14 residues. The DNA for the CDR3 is TGTGCCAGCAGCTTAGGAGCAAACCCCGAGACCCAGTACTTC. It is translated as CASSLGANPETQYF. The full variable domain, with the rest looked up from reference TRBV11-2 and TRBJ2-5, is EAGVAQSPRYKIIEKRQSVAFWCNPISGHATLYWYQQILGQGPKLLIQFQNNGVVDDSQLPKDRFSAERLKGVDSTLKIQPAKLEDSAVYLCASSLGANPETQYFGPGTRLLVL.

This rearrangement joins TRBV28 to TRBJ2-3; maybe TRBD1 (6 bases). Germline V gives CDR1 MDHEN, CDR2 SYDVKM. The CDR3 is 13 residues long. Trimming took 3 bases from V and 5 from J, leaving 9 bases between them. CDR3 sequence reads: CASSLGAIDTQYF. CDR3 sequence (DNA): TGTGCCAGCAGTTTGGGGGCTATAGATACGCAGTATTTT.

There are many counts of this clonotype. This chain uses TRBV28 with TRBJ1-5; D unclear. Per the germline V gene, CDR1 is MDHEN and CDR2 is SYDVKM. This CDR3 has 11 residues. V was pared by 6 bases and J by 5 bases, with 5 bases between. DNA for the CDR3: TGTGCCAGCAGCTGGGATCAGCCCCAGCATTTT. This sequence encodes CASSWDQPQHF.

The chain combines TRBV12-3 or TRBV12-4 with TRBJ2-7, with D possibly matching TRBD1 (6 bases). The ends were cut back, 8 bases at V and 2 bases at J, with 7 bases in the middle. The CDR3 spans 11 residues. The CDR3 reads CASGQTYEQYF. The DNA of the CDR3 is TGTGCCAGCGGACAGACCTACGAGCAGTACTTC.

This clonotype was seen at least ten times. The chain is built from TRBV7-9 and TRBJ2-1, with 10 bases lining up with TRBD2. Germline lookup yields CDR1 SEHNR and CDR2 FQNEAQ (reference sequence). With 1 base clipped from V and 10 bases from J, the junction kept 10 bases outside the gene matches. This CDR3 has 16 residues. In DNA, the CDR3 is TGTGCCAGCAGCTTAGACAGACTAGCGGGTAGGGACGAGCAGTTCTTC. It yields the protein CASSLDRLAGRDEQFF.

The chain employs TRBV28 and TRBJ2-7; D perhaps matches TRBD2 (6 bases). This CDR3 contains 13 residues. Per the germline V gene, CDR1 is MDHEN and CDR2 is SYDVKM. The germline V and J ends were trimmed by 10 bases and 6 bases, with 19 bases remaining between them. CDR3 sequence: CATLWRVQGEQYF. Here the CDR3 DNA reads TGTGCCACCCTGTGGAGGGTGCAAGGCGAGCAGTACTTC.

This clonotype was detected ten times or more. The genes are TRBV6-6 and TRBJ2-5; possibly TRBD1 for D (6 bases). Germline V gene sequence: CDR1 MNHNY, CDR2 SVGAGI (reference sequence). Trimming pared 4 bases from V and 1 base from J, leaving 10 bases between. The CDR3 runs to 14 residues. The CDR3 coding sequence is TGTGCCAGCAGTTTCGGACAGATCCAAGAGACCCAGTACTTC. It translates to CASSFGQIQETQYF.

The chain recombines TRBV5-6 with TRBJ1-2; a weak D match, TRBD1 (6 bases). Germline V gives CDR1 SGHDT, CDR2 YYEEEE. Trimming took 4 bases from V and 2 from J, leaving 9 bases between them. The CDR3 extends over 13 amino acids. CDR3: CASSRDTNYGYTF. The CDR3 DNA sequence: TGTGCCAGCAGCCGGGACACCAACTATGGCTACACCTTC.

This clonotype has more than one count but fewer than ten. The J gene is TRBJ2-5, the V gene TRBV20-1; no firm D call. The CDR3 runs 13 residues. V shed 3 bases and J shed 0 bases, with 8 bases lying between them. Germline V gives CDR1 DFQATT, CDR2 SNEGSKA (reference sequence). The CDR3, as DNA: TGCAGTGCTAGGGGCCGGCACCAAGAGACCCAGTACTTC. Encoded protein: CSARGRHQETQYF.

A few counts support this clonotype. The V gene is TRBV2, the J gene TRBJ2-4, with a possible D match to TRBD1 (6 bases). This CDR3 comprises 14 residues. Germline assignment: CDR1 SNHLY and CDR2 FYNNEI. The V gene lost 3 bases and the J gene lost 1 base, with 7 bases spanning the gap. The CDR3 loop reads CASSDQGAKNIQYF. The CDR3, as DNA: TGTGCCAGCAGTGATCAGGGGGCCAAAAACATTCAGTACTTC.

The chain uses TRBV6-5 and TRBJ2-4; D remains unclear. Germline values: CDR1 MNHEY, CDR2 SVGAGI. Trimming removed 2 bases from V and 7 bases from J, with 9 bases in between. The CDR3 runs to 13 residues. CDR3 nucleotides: TGTGCCAGCAGTTACGGGCTCCGGAACATTCAGTACTTC. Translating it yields CASSYGLRNIQYF.

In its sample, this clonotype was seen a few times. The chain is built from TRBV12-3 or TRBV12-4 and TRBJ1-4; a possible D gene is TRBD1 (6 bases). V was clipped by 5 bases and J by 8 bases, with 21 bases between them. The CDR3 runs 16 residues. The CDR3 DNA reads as TGTGCCAGCAGTCCTAGCCAGGGGCCGGCGGGGGAAAAACTGTTTTTT. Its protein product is CASSPSQGPAGEKLFF.

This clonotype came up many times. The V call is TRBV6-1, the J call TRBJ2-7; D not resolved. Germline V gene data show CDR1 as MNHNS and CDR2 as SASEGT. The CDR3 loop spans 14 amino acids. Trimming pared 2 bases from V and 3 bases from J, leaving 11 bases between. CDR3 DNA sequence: TGTGCCAGCAGTGAATCATACAAGCACTACGAGCAGTACTTC. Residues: CASSESYKHYEQYF.

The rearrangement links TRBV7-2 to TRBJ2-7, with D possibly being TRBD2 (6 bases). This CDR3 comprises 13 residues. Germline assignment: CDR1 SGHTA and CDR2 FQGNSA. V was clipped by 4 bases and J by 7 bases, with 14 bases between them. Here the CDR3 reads CASSSGVTYEQYF. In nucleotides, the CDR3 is TGTGCCAGCAGCTCGGGAGTGACATATGAGCAGTACTTC.

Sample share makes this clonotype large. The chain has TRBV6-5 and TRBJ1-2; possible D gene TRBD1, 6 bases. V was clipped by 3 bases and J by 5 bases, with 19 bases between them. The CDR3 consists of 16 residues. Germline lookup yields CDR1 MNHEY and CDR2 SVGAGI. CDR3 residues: CASSYSTGVGTYGYTF. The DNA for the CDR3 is TGTGCCAGCAGTTATTCGACAGGAGTTGGCACTTATGGCTACACCTTC.